Listed below are T cell receptor beta chains from one sample, sequenced in a study of CD8 T cells in ankylosing spondylitis. Using its own MiXCR run on the 5' RACE reads, TCRdb lists one record per CDR3 protein. Of approximately 260,000 distinct CDR3 sequences detected, about 20% appear once; the ten largest clones hold around 30%. Sample: blood, either unsorted or a sorted T cell fraction (not recorded which). The source of these receptors is a male donor with ankylosing spondylitis or in good health (not recorded which). The CDR3 runs from the conserved cysteine through the conserved F or W. The order of the fields is J gene, clone size, D gene, V gene, CDR3 protein, CDR3 DNA. A D gene is named only where the DNA matches it firmly. The size field is filled for only some rows; it gives once, few, many or a size class.

TRBJ1-5	.	TRBD1	TRBV20-1	CSAREGQGNQPQHF	TGCAGTGCTAGAGAAGGACAGGGGAATCAGCCCCAGCATTTT
TRBJ2-1	few	TRBD1	TRBV12-5	CASGLGGVYNEQFF	TGTGCTAGTGGTTTAGGGGGCGTATACAATGAGCAGTTCTTC
TRBJ2-1	many	TRBD2	TRBV20-1	CSAPGREGDVNEQFF	TGCAGTGCTCCAGGGCGGGAGGGGGATGTGAATGAGCAGTTCTTC
TRBJ2-7	few	.	TRBV4-1	CASSQEGNEQYF	TGCGCCAGCAGCCAAGAAGGTAACGAGCAGTACTTC
TRBJ2-3	.	.	TRBV7-9	CASSLPGANTQYF	TGTGCCAGCAGCTTACCGGGGGCGAATACGCAGTATTTT
TRBJ2-1	many	.	TRBV7-6	CASSLGGGPSNEQFF	TGTGCCAGCAGCTTAGGTGGCGGGCCCTCCAATGAGCAGTTCTTC
TRBJ1-2	.	TRBD1	TRBV12-3/TRBV12-4	CATNTQGSYGYTF	TGTGCCACCAATACACAGGGGTCCTATGGCTACACCTTC
TRBJ1-1	many	.	TRBV5-1	CASSLAGSAVGNTEAFF	TGCGCCAGCAGCTTGGCCGGCTCAGCCGTGGGGAACACTGAAGCTTTCTTT
TRBJ2-5	.	TRBD2	TRBV5-4	CASSPSTSGRKETQYF	TGTGCCAGCAGCCCCTCAACTAGCGGGAGGAAAGAGACCCAGTACTTC
TRBJ2-1	many	TRBD1	TRBV6-5	CASSYPPGGEQFF	TGTGCCAGCAGTTACCCCCCAGGGGGTGAGCAGTTCTTC
TRBJ2-1	.	TRBD2	TRBV4-2	CASSQSSFLWASGINEQFF	TGTGCCAGCAGCCAATCTTCTTTCCTTTGGGCTAGCGGGATCAATGAGCAGTTCTTC
TRBJ2-1	many	TRBD1	TRBV28	CASSFVTGVNNEQFF	TGTGCCAGCAGTTTTGTGACAGGGGTTAACAATGAGCAGTTCTTC
TRBJ2-7	many	.	TRBV14	CASSQVNSIHEQYF	TGTGCCAGCAGCCAAGTCAACAGTATCCACGAGCAGTACTTC
TRBJ2-3	.	.	TRBV25-1	CASSESIQDTQYF	TGTGCCAGCAGTGAATCGATCCAAGATACGCAGTATTTT
TRBJ2-7	few	.	TRBV12-3/TRBV12-4	CASSLMDTGYEQYF	TGTGCCAGCAGTTTAATGGACACAGGCTACGAGCAGTACTTC
TRBJ2-1	.	TRBD1	TRBV4-3	CASSQDLYPAGTGPNNEQFF	TGCGCCAGCAGCCAAGATCTTTATCCGGCCGGGACAGGGCCTAACAATGAGCAGTTCTTC
TRBJ2-2	many	TRBD1	TRBV29-1	CSAQGANTGELFF	TGCAGCGCGCAGGGGGCGAACACCGGGGAGCTGTTTTTT
TRBJ2-5	many	.	TRBV29-1	CSARSSDLTETQYF	TGCAGCGCGCGATCATCGGACTTAACGGAGACCCAGTACTTC
TRBJ2-7	many	TRBD1	TRBV20-1	CSASQGQGVPYEQYF	TGCAGTGCTAGCCAGGGACAGGGGGTTCCCTACGAGCAGTACTTC
TRBJ2-1	.	TRBD2	TRBV27	CASSLLQAGGPGNEQFF	TGTGCCAGCAGTTTACTACAAGCGGGAGGGCCGGGCAATGAGCAGTTCTTC
TRBJ2-7	few	.	TRBV7-9	CASSKGSTYEQYF	TGTGCCAGCAGCAAAGGGTCCACCTACGAGCAGTACTTC
TRBJ2-1	.	TRBD2	TRBV29-1	CSALAGGPGNEQFF	TGCAGCGCTCTAGCGGGAGGGCCAGGGAATGAGCAGTTCTTC
TRBJ2-1	few	.	TRBV30	CAWAGFDEQFF	TGTGCCTGGGCTGGATTTGATGAGCAGTTCTTC
TRBJ2-7	large	TRBD1	TRBV7-6	CASSSTGDFSYEQYF	TGTGCCAGCAGCTCTACAGGGGATTTCTCCTACGAGCAGTACTTC